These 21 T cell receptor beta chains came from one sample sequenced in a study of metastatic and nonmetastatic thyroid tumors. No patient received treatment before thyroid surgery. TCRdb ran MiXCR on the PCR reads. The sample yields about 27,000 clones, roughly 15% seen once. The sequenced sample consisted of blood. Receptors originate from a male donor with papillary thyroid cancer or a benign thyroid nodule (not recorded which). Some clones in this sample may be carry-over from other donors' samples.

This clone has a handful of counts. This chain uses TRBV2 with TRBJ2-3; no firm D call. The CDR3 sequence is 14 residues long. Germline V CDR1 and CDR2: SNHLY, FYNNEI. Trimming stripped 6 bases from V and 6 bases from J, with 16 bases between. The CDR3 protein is CASRTEVPPDTQYF. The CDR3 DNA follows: TGTGCCAGCAGGACCGAGGTCCCCCCGGATACGCAGTATTTT.

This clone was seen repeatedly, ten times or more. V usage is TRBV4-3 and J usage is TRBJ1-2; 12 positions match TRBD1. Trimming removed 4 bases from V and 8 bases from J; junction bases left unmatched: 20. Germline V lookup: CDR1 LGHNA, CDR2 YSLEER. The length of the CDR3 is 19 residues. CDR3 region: CASSLYAGTGGGVVGGYTF. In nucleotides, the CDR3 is TGCGCCAGCAGCCTATACGCCGGGACAGGGGGCGGTGTGGTGGGCGGCTACACCTTC.

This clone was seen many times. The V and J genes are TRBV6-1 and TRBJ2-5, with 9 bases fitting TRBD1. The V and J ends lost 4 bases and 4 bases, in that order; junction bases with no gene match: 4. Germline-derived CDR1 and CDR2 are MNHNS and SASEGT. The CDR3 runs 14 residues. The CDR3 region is CASSARQGGETQYF. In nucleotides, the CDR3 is TGTGCCAGCAGTGCTCGACAGGGGGGAGAGACCCAGTACTTC.

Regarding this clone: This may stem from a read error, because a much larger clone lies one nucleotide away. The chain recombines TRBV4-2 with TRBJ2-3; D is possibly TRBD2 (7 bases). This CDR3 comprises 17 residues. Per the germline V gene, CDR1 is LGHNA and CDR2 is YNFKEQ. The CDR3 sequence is CASSQSLGGAHADTQYF. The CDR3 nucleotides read TGTGCCAGCAGCCAATCCCTTGGGGGGGCCCACGCAGATACTCAGTATTTT.

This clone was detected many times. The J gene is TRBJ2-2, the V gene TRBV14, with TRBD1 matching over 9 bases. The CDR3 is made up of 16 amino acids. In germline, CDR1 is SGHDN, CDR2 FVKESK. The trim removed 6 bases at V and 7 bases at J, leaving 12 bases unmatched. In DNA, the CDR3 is TGTGCCAGCAGTAAAGTTCGGGACAGGGTGTTCGGGGAGCTGTTTTTT. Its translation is CASSKVRDRVFGELFF.

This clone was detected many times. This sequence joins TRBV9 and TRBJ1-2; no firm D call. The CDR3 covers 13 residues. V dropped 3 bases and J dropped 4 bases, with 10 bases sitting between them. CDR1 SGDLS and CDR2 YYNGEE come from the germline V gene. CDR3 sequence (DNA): TGTGCCAGCAGCGCCGGAGAGCCCTATGGCTACACCTTC. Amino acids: CASSAGEPYGYTF.

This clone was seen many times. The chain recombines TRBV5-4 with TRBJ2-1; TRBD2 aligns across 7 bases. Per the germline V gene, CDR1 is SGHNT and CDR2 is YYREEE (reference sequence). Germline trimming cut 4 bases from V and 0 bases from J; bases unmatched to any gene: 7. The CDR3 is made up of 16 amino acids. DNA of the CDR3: TGTGCCAGCAGCCCTAGCGGAATTAGCTCCTACAATGAGCAGTTCTTC. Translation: CASSPSGISSYNEQFF.

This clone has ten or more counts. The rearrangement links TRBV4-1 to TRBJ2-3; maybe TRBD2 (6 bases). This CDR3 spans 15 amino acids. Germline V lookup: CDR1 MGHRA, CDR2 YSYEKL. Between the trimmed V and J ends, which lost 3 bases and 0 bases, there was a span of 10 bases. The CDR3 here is CASSQLGLSTDTQYF. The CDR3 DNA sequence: TGCGCCAGCAGCCAGCTGGGACTCAGCACAGATACGCAGTATTTT.

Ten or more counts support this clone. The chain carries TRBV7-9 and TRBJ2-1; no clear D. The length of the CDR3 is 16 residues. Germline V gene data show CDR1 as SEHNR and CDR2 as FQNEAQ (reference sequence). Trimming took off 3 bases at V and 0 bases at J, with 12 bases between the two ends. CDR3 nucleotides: TGTGCCAGCAGCTTCATCGCAATTTCCTCCTACAATGAGCAGTTCTTC. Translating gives CASSFIAISSYNEQFF.

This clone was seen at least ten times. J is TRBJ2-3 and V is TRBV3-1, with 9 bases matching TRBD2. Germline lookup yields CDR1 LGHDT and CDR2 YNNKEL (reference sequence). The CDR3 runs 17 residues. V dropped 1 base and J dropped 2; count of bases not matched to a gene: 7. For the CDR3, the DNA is TGTGCCAGCAGCCAAGTAGTTAAGCGGGAGGCCACAGATACGCAGTATTTT. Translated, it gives CASSQVVKREATDTQYF.

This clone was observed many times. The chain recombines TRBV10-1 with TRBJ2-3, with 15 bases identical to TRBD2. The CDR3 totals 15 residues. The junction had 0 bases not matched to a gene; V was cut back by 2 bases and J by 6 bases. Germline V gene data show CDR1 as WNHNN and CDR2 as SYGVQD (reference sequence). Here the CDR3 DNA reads TGCGCCAGCAGTGAGGGACTAGCGGGAGGGGATACGCAGTATTTT. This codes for CASSEGLAGGDTQYF.

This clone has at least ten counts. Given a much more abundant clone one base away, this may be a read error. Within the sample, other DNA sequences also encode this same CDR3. For the CDR3, the DNA is TGTGCCAGCAGTGTGGGAAGCTCCTATAATTCGCCCCTCCACTTT. This gives the protein CASSVGSSYNSPLHF. V usage is TRBV6-1 and J usage is TRBJ1-6; D gene unclear. CDR1 and CDR2 from the germline V gene are MNHNS and SASEGT. CDR3 length: 15 residues.

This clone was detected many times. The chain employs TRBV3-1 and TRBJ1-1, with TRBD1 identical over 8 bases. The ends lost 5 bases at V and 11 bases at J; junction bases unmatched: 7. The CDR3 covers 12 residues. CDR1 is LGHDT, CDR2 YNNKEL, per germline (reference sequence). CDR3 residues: CASSSTGEGAFF. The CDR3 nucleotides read TGTGCCAGCAGCTCGACAGGGGAAGGGGCTTTCTTT.

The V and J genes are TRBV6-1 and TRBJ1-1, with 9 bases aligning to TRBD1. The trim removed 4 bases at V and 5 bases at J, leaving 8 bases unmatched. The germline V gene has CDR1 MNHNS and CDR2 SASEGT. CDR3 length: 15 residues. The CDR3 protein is CASSVQVDRGTEAFF. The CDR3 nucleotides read TGTGCCAGCAGTGTTCAAGTGGACAGGGGTACTGAAGCTTTCTTT.

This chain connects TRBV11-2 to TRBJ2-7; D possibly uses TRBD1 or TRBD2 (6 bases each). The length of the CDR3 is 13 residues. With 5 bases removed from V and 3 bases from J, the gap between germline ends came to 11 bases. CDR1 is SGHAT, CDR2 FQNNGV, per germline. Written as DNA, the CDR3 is TGTGCCAGCAGCGGGGGGCCTGTCTACGAGCAGTACTTC. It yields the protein CASSGGPVYEQYF.

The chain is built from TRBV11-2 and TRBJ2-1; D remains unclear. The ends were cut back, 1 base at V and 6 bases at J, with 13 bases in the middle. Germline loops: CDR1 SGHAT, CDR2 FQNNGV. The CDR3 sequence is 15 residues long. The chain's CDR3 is CASSLVPPPGNEQFF. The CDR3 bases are TGTGCCAGCAGCTTAGTCCCGCCCCCGGGCAATGAGCAGTTCTTC.

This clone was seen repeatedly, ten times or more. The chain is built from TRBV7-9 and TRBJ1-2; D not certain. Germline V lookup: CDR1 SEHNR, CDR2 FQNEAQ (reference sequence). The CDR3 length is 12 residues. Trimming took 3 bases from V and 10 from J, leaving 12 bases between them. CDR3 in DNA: TGTGCCAGCAGCTTGTTCCAGGACGACTACACCTTC. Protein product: CASSLFQDDYTF.

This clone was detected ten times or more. CDR3 DNA sequence: TGTGCCAGCAGCGCACCCTTGGAGACCCAGTACTTC. Its translation is CASSAPLETQYF. The chain has TRBV28 and TRBJ2-5; unclear D gene. Germline V gene data show CDR1 as MDHEN and CDR2 as SYDVKM. Trimming stripped 6 bases from V and 5 bases from J, with 10 bases between. The CDR3 has 12 residues. Full variable domain (missing parts from reference TRBV28 and TRBJ2-5): DVKVTQSSRYLVKRTGEKVFLECVQDMDHENMFWYRQDPGLGLRLIYFSYDVKMKEKGDIPEGYSVSREKKERFSLILESASTNQTSMYLCASSAPLETQYFGPGTRLLVL.

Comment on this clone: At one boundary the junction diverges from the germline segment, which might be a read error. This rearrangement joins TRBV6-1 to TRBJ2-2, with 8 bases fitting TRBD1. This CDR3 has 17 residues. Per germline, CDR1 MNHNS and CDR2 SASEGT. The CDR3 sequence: CASSRTGQSTNTGELLF. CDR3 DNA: TGTGCCAGCAGTCGGACAGGGCAATCGACGAACACCGGGGAGCTGTTGTTT.

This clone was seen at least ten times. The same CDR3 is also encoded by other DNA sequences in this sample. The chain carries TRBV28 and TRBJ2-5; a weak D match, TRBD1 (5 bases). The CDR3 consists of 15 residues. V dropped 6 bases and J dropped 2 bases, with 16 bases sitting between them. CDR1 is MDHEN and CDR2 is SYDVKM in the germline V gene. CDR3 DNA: TGTGCCAGCAGCCCTGCGTCGGACATACAAGAGACCCAGTACTTC. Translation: CASSPASDIQETQYF.

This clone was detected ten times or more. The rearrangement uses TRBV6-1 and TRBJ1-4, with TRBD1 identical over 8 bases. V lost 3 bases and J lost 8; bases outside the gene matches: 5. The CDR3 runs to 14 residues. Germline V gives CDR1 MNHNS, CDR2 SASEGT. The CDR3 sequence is CASSETGAGEKLFF. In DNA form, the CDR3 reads TGTGCCAGCAGTGAGACAGGGGCCGGGGAAAAACTGTTTTTT.